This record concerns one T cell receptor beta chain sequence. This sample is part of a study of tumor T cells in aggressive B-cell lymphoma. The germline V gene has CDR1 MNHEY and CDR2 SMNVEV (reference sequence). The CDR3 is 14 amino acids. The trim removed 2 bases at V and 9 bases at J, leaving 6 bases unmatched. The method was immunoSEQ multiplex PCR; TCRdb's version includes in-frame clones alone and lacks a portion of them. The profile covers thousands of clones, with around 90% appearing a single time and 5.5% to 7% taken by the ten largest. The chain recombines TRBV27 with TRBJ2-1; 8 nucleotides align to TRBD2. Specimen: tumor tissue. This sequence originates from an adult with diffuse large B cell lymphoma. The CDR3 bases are TGTGCCAGCAGTTTAAGACGGGGGGGGTCTGAGCAGTTCTTC. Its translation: CASSLRRGGSEQFF.